Shown below are 6 T cell receptor beta chains from a single sample sequenced in a study of blood T cell repertoires in COVID-19. Data came from immunoSEQ multiplex PCR; TCRdb stores just in-frame clones and leaves some out. The sample consists of tens of thousands of clones, nearly 90% of them appearing once. Sequencing used peripheral blood. The receptors shown here come from a man in his fifties with acute or convalescent COVID-19.

V gene TRBV19 combines with J gene TRBJ2-7; 15 positions agree with TRBD2. The CDR3 extends over 17 amino acids. CDR1 is LNHDA and CDR2 is SQIVND in the germline V gene (reference sequence). The junction had 10 bases not matched to a gene; V was cut back by 5 bases and J by 5 bases. DNA for the CDR3: TGTGCCAGTAGTCCCGGACTAGCGGGAGGGCCGAGGGACGAGCAGTACTTC. The encoded protein is CASSPGLAGGPRDEQYF.

This chain joins TRBV6-6 and TRBJ1-1; tentative D call: TRBD1 (6 bases). CDR3 length: 13 amino acids. Germline CDR1 MNHNY, CDR2 SVGAGI (reference sequence). V was cut by 6 bases and J by 8 bases, with 16 bases left in between. This CDR3 reads CASSRGTNGEAFF. For the CDR3, the DNA is TGTGCCAGCAGCCGAGGGACAAACGGGGAAGCTTTCTTT.

The gene calls are TRBV30 and TRBJ2-1; 9 nucleotides match TRBD2. The CDR3 consists of 16 residues. CDR1 GTSNPN and CDR2 SVGIG come from the germline V gene (reference sequence). Trimming at V came to 8 bases and at J to 0 bases, leaving 11 bases not matched to a gene. The CDR3 region is CAGILAGAPSYNEQFF. The CDR3 DNA reads TGTGCCGGAATTTTAGCGGGAGCACCCTCCTACAATGAGCAGTTCTTC.

This chain joins TRBV5-1 and TRBJ1-2; 8 nucleotides line up with TRBD1. CDR1 and CDR2 (germline): SGHRS, YFSETQ. This CDR3 comprises 15 residues. After removal of 5 bases from V and 4 bases from J, the junction contained 10 bases not matched to a gene. The CDR3 DNA reads TGCGCCAGCAGTTTATTACCACAGGGGGGCTATGGCTACACCTTC. Residues: CASSLLPQGGYGYTF.

Comment on this clone: Likely a read error: the CDR3 ends without its conserved phenylalanine or tryptophan. The DNA is left out, because the CDR3 cannot be placed on it with certainty; the CDR3 is given as TCRdb lists it. The J gene is TRBJ2-7, the V gene TRBV15; the listed D gene, TRBD2, was not tested against the DNA. The germline gives CDR1 LNHNV, CDR2 YYDKDF (reference sequence). The CDR3 is 11 amino acids in total, end residues counted. The CDR3: CASWGGRAPGA.

This chain connects TRBV19 to TRBJ1-4; D gene unclear. This CDR3 is 12 amino acids long. V was shortened by 4 bases and J by 11 bases, with 11 bases between the two germline ends. CDR1 LNHDA and CDR2 SQIVND come from the germline V gene (reference sequence). The CDR3 here is CASSRHRGKLFF. The CDR3 bases are TGTGCCAGTAGTAGGCACCGCGGGAAACTGTTTTTT.